A single sample gave rise to the 13 T cell receptor beta chains below, sequenced in a study of cytomegalovirus exposure and HLA in healthy donors. Amplification used 60 Vbeta primers and 13 Jbeta primers. The data were produced by immunoSEQ multiplex PCR, yet TCRdb's version contains in-frame clones alone and is incomplete. Of 95,000 to 100,000 clones in the sample, roughly 76% were seen once. Material for sequencing was PBMCs. The receptors stem from a human donor in good health.

V and J are TRBV19 and TRBJ2-2; 8 positions agree with TRBD2. The CDR3 totals 16 residues. J gave up 6 bases and V 3 bases, and 9 bases lay outside the gene matches. Germline CDR1 and CDR2: LNHDA and SQIVND (reference sequence). The CDR3 sequence: CASSISSGSGAGELFF. For the CDR3, the DNA is TGTGCCAGTAGTATTTCGAGCGGGAGTGGCGCCGGGGAGCTGTTTTTT.

The chain joins TRBV19 to TRBJ1-5; 7 bases are a match to TRBD1. Trimming cost V 5 bases and J 4 bases; bases outside gene matches: 8. In germline, CDR1 is LNHDA, CDR2 SQIVND (reference sequence). CDR3 length: 15 residues. The CDR3 DNA is TGTGCCAGTAGTTACGGGACAGTCATAAATCAGCCCCAGCATTTT. It encodes CASSYGTVINQPQHF.

The V and J genes are TRBV6-1 and TRBJ2-3, with a tentative D call TRBD1 (6 bases). Trimming pared 4 bases from V and 4 bases from J, leaving 9 bases between. The CDR3 consists of 13 residues. Per the germline V gene, CDR1 is MNHNS and CDR2 is SASEGT. This CDR3 reads CASSVRGPDTQYF. CDR3 sequence (DNA): TGTGCCAGCAGTGTCAGGGGCCCAGATACGCAGTATTTT.

The V and J genes are TRBV19 and TRBJ2-3, with D tentatively TRBD2 (5 bases). The CDR3 consists of 14 residues. Trimming took 5 bases from V and 2 from J, leaving 11 bases between them. The germline CDR1 and CDR2 sequences are LNHDA and SQIVND (reference sequence). In nucleotides, the CDR3 is TGTGCCAGTAGTTTCGGACTCCACACAGATACGCAGTATTTT. It translates to CASSFGLHTDTQYF.

This chain uses TRBV18 with TRBJ1-2, with D perhaps matching TRBD1 (5 bases). Looked up from germline, CDR1 is KGHSH and CDR2 is LQKENI. V dropped 3 bases and J dropped 6 bases, with 11 bases sitting between them. This CDR3 is built from 13 residues. CDR3 DNA: TGTGCCAGCTCACCCAACGCAGGGAATGGCTACACCTTC. This codes for CASSPNAGNGYTF.

V usage is TRBV9 and J usage is TRBJ2-6, with 9 positions matching TRBD1. CDR3 size: 16 residues. Germline V lookup: CDR1 SGDLS, CDR2 YYNGEE. J lost 1 base, V lost 7 bases, and 6 bases had no gene match. CDR3 in amino acids: CASSGTGWSGANVLTF. The CDR3 coding sequence is TGTGCCAGCTCAGGGACAGGGTGGTCTGGGGCCAACGTCCTGACTTTC.

The chain combines TRBV19 with TRBJ1-5, with TRBD1 as a possible D gene (6 bases). The germline V gene has CDR1 LNHDA and CDR2 SQIVND (reference sequence). This CDR3 comprises 14 residues. V was clipped by 4 bases and J by 5 bases, with 12 bases between them. The DNA for the CDR3 is TGTGCCAGTAGTACAACAGGGCCCCATCAGCCCCAGCATTTT. Its translation is CASSTTGPHQPQHF.

The gene calls are TRBV29-1 and TRBJ2-7, with 9 bases aligning to TRBD1. Losses at the gene ends were 2 bases for V and 5 bases for J; bases not matched to a gene: 7. CDR3 size: 14 residues. CDR1 is SQVTM, CDR2 ANQGSEA, per germline. CDR3 in amino acids: CSVEPGTGWNEQYF. The CDR3 nucleotides read TGCAGCGTTGAACCCGGGACAGGGTGGAACGAGCAGTACTTC.

The chain recombines TRBV11-3 with TRBJ2-7; possible D gene TRBD2, 5 bases. Trimming took 5 bases from V and 5 from J, leaving 16 bases between them. Germline V gives CDR1 SGHNT, CDR2 YENEEA. CDR3 length: 14 residues. This chain's CDR3 is CASSPGQRRDEQYF. The CDR3 region has the DNA TGTGCCAGCAGCCCCGGTCAACGGCGGGACGAGCAGTACTTC.

The rearrangement links TRBV4-1 to TRBJ2-7; the match to TRBD1 covers 9 bases. V lost 7 bases to trimming and J lost 4 bases; unmatched junction nucleotides: 11. CDR1 and CDR2 (germline): MGHRA, YSYEKL. This CDR3 spans 15 amino acids. CDR3 loop: CASTTEEDRGYEQYF. The DNA of the CDR3 is TGCGCCAGCACCACAGAGGAGGACAGGGGTTACGAGCAGTACTTC.

The chain is built from TRBV14 and TRBJ1-1, with 8 positions matching TRBD1. J gave up 6 bases and V 5 bases, and 11 bases lay outside the gene matches. Germline CDR1 and CDR2: SGHDN and FVKESK. CDR3 length: 15 amino acids. CDR3 nucleotides: TGTGCCAGCAGCTTTCCGGGACAGGAGAAGTCTGAAGCTTTCTTT. This codes for CASSFPGQEKSEAFF.

This chain uses TRBV5-6 with TRBJ1-3; D is possibly TRBD1 (6 bases). The V end was cut by 3 bases, the J end by 0 bases, with 19 bases between. Per germline, CDR1 SGHDT and CDR2 YYEEEE. CDR3 size: 18 residues. The CDR3 sequence: CASSSWGGSGASGNTIYF. Here the CDR3 DNA reads TGTGCCAGCAGCTCTTGGGGGGGCTCAGGGGCCTCTGGAAACACCATATATTTT.

This clone was detected once. The chain carries TRBV29-1 and TRBJ2-3, with D perhaps TRBD1 (5 bases). V gave up 4 bases and J gave up 2 bases, with 13 bases separating them. The CDR3 totals 14 residues. The germline gives CDR1 SQVTM, CDR2 ANQGSEA. In DNA form, the CDR3 reads TGCAGCGTTGGTTTGGACAAGATCACAGATACGCAGTATTTT. Translated: CSVGLDKITDTQYF.